This is a list of T cell receptor beta chains from one sample in a study of OX40 agonist ivuxolimab in advanced cancers. Here immunoSEQ multiplex PCR was the method, and the copy in TCRdb shows in-frame clones only, minus some. The sample holds approximately 60,000 clones, 85% to 95% seen once. The source material was CD4+ or CD8+ T cells sorted from blood, sampled in a trial of the OX40 agonist ivuxolimab. These receptors were taken from an adult with an advanced solid tumor such as melanoma, head and neck, liver or kidney cancer. The conserved cysteine and the conserved F or W are not part of the CDR3 here.

j_call | cdr3_length | v_call | cdr3_aa
TRBJ2-2 | 10 | TRBV5-1 | ASSLRYGELF
TRBJ2-7 | 9 | TRBV29-1 | SVGGSGEQY
TRBJ2-7 | 14 | TRBV7-9 | ASSLGEGQGAHEQY
TRBJ2-2 | 12 | TRBV11-2 | ASSGSGASGELF
TRBJ2-1 | 15 | TRBV7-2 | ASSFPTSGRSYNEQF
TRBJ2-1 | 9 | TRBV4-2 | ASSLRNEQF
TRBJ2-7 | 12 | TRBV30 | AWNVGQSSYEQY
TRBJ1-5 | 12 | TRBV21-1 | ASRRDSRNQPQH
TRBJ1-5 | 13 | TRBV4-3 | ASSQGSGLNQPQH
TRBJ1-2 | 12 | TRBV13 | ASSPTTGQNGYT
TRBJ1-2 | 17 | TRBV7-6 | ASSLGQGPGGNTNYGYT
TRBJ1-2 | 11 | TRBV5-4 | ASSATGNPGYT
TRBJ1-5 | 16 | TRBV2 | ASSLDEDGAGGNQPQH
TRBJ2-3 | 14 | TRBV2 | ATLGGGPLNTDTQY
TRBJ2-7 | 10 | TRBV28 | ASRGYLGEQY
TRBJ2-7 | 11 | TRBV27 | ASSTGPIYEQY
TRBJ2-1 | 14 | TRBV11-2 | ASSLGFLRRGNEQF
TRBJ1-1 | 12 | TRBV4-2 | ASSPRTENTEAF
TRBJ2-7 | 12 | TRBV6-1 | ASSDRGGTYEQY
TRBJ2-3 | 12 | TRBV13 | ASSFLKGADTQY
TRBJ2-7 | 13 | TRBV11-3 | ASSLASGSVYEQY
TRBJ2-4 | 17 | TRBV28 | ASSRKGLAGMSAKNIQY
TRBJ2-7 | 14 | TRBV2 | ASSEARAAPPDEQY
TRBJ2-3 | 18 | TRBV10-1 | ASSESSTRRDGVSTDTQY
TRBJ2-6 | 13 | TRBV6-5 | ASSYSVDGANVLT
TRBJ2-1 | 14 | TRBV5-6 | ASSLALAGPYNEQF
TRBJ2-7 | 12 | TRBV27 | ASSARVYSYEQY
TRBJ2-1 | 13 | TRBV4-3 | ASSQGTSGKNEQF
TRBJ2-6 | 11 | TRBV27 | ASSFPGANVLT
TRBJ2-1 | 13 | TRBV11-2 | ASSLVVRGYNEQF
TRBJ2-1 | 13 | TRBV4-2 | ASSPRLAGYNEQF
TRBJ2-1 | 9 | TRBV7-8 | ASSLVDEQF
TRBJ1-5 | 15 | TRBV15 | ATSRDRGPRSNQPQH
TRBJ2-6 | 13 | TRBV5-1 | ASSLVSSGANVLT
TRBJ2-4 | 10 | TRBV5-6 | ASSSDRGLQY
TRBJ1-5 | 11 | TRBV9 | ASSPTGNQPQH
TRBJ2-5 | 13 | TRBV9 | ASSVGLLLEETQY
TRBJ2-7 | 12 | TRBV7-2 | ASSLLAEGYEQY
TRBJ2-1 | 14 | TRBV9 | ASSSGLAGAYNEQF
TRBJ1-2 | 15 | TRBV30 | AWDGVAGGAASYGYT
TRBJ1-4 | 14 | TRBV7-9 | ASSPRGQGSGEKLF
TRBJ2-7 | 12 | TRBV5-6 | ASSLVLAGHEQY
TRBJ2-3 | 14 | TRBV9 | ASSDLGLAETDTQY
TRBJ1-2 | 13 | TRBV7-8 | ASSLAPGGSYGYT
TRBJ1-5 | 13 | TRBV29-1 | SVEDGAGNNQPQH
TRBJ2-1 | 15 | TRBV25-1 | ASGGLDWTSGRNEQF
TRBJ1-1 | 13 | TRBV5-1 | ASSWTGTQRTEAF
TRBJ2-7 | 13 | TRBV25-1 | ASSAGRVTDHEQY
TRBJ1-1 | 15 | TRBV7-8 | ASSLSGLRVKNTEAF
TRBJ2-2 | 13 | TRBV9 | ASSVDDRADGELF
TRBJ2-3 | 15 | TRBV4-3 | ASSQVRWGSSTDTQY
TRBJ2-7 | 12 | TRBV28 | ASSEGRGSYEQY
TRBJ2-1 | 9 | TRBV6-5 | ASSYSREQF
TRBJ1-1 | 9 | TRBV28 | ASTLNTEAF